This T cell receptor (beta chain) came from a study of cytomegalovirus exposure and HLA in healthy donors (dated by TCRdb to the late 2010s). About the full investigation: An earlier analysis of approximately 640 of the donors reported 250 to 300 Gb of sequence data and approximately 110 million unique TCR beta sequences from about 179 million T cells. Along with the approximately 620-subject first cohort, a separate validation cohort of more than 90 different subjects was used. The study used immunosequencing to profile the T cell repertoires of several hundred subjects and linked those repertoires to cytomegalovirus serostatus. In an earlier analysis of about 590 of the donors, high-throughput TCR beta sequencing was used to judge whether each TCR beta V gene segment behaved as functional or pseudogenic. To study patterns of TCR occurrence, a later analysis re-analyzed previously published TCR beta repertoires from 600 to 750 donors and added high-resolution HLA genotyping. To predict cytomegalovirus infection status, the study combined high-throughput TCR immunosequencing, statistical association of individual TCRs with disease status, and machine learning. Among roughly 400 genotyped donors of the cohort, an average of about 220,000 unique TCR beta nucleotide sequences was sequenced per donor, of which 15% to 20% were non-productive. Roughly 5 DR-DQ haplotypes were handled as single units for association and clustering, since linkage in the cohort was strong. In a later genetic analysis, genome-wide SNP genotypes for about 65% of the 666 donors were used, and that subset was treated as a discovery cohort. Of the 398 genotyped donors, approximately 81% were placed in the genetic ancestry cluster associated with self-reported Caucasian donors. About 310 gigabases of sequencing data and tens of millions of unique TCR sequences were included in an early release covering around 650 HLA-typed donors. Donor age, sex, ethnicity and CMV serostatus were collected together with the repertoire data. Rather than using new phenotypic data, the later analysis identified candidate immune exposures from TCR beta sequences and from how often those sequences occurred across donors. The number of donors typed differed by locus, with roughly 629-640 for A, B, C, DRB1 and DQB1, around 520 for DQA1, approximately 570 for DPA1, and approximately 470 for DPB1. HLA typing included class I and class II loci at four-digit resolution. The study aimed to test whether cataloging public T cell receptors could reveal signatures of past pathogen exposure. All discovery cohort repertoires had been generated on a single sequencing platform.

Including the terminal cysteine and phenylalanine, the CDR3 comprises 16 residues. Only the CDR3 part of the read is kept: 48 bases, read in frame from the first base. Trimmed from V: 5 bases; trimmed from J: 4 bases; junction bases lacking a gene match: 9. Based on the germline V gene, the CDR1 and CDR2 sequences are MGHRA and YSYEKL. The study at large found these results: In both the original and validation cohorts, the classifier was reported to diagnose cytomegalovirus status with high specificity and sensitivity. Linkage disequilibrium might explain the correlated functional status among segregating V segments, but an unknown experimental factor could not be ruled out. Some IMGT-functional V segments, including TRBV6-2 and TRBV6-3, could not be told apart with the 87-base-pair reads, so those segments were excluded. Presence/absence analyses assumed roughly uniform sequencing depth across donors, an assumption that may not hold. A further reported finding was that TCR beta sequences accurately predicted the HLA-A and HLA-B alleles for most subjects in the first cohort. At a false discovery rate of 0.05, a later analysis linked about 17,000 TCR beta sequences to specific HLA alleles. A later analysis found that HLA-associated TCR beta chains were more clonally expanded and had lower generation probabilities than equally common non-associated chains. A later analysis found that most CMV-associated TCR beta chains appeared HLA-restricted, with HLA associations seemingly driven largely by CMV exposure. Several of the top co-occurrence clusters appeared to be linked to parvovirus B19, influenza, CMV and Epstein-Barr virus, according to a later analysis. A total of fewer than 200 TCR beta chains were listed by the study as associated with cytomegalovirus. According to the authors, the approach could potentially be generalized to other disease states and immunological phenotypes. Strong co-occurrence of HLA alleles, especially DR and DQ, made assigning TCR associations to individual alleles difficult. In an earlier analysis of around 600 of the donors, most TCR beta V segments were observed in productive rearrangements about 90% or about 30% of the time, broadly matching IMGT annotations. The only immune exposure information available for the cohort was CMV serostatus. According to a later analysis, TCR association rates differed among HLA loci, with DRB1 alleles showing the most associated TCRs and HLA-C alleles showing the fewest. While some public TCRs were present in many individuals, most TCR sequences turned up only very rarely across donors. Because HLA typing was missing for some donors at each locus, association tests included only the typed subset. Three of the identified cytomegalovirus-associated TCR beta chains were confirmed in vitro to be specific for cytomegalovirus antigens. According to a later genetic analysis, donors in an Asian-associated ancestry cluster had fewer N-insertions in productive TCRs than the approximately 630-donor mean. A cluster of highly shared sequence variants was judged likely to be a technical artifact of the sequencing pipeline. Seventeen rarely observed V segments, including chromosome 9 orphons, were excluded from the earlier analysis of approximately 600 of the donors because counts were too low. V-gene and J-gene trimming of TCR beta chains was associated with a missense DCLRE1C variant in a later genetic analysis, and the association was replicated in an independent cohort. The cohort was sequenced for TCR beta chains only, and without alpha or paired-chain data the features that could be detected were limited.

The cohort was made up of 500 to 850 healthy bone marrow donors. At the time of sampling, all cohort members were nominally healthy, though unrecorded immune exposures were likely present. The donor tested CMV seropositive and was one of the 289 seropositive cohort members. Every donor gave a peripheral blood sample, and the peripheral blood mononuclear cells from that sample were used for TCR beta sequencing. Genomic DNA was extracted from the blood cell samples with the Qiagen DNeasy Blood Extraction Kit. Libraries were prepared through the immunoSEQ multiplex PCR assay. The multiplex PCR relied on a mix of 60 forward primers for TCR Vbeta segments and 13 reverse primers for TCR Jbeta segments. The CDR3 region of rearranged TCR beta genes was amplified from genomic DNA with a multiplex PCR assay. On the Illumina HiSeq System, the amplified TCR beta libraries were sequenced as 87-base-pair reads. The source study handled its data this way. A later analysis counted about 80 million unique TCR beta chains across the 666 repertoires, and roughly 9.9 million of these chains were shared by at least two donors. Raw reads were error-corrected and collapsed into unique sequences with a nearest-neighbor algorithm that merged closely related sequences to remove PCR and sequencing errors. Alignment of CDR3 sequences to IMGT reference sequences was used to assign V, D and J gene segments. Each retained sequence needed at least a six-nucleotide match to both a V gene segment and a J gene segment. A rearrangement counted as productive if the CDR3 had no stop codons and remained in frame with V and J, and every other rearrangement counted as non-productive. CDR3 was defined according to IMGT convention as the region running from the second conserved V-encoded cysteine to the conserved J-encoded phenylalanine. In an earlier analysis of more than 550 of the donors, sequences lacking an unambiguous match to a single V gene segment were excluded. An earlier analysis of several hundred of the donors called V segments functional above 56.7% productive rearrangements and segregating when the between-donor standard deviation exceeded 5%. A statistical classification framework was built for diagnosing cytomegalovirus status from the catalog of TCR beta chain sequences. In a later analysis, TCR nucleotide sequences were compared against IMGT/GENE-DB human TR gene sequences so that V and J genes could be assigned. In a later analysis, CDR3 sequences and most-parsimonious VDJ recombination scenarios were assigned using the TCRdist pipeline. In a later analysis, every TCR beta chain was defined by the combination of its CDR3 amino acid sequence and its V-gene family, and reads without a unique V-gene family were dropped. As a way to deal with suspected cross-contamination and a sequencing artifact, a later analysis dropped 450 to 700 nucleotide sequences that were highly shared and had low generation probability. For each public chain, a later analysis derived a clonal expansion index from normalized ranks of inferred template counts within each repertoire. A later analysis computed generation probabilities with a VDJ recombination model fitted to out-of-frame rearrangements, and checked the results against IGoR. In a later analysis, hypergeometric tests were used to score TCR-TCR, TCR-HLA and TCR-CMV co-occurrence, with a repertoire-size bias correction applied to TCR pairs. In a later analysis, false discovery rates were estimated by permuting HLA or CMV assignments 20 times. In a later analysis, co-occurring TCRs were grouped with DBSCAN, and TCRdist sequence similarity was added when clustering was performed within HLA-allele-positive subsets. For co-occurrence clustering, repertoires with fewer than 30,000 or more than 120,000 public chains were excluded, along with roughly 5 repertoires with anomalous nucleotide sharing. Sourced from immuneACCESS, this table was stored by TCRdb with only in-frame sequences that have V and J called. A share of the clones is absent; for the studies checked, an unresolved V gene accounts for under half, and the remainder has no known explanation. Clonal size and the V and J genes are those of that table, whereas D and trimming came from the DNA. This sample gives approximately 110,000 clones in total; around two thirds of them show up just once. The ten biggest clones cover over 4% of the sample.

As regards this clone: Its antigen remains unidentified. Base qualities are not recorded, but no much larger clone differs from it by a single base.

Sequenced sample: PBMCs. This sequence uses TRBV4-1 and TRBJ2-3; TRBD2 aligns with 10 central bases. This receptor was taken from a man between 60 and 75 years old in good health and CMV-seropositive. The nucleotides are TGCGCCAGCAGCAAAGCACAGCGGGGGGGGGCAGATACGCAGTATTTT. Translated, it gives CASSKAQRGGADTQYF.